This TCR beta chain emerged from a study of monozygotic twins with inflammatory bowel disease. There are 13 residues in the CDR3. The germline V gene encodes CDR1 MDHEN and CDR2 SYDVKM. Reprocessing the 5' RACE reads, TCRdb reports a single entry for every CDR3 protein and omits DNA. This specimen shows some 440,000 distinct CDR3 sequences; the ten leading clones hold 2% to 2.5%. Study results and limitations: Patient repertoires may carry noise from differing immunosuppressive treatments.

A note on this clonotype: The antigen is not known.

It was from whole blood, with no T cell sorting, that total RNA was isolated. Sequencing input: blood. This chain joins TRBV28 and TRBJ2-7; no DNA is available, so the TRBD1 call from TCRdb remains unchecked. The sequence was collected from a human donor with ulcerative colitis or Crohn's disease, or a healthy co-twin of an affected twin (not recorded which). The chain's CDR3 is CASRPGPAYEQYF.